This T cell receptor beta chain was documented in a study of T cell responses to AZD1222 COVID-19 vaccine. For the study at large: Whether given at about 4 or about 12 weeks, second doses were pooled.

The CDR3 extends over 14 amino acids. V shed 4 bases, J shed 5 bases, and the junction held 6 bases outside the gene matches. CDR1 and CDR2 (germline): SNHLY, FYNNEI. General study findings and limits: Spike-specific TCRs gained breadth and depth after people received two AZD1222 doses. Among those given AZD1222, only 5 to 7 were seropositive at baseline.

About this clone itself: Its specificity is not known.

TCRdb's table, derived via immunoSEQ multiplex PCR, lists solely in-frame clones and lacks some. In the table there are more than 95,000 clones, approximately 88% of which are singletons. This specimen was peripheral blood, taken on day 0 of AZD1222 vaccination. The chain combines TRBV2 with TRBJ2-5; 8 nucleotides line up with TRBD1. The sequence was collected from an adult in good health. This chain's CDR3 is CASSGTGRVETQYF. DNA of the CDR3: TGTGCCAGCAGTGGGACAGGGCGGGTTGAGACCCAGTACTTC.